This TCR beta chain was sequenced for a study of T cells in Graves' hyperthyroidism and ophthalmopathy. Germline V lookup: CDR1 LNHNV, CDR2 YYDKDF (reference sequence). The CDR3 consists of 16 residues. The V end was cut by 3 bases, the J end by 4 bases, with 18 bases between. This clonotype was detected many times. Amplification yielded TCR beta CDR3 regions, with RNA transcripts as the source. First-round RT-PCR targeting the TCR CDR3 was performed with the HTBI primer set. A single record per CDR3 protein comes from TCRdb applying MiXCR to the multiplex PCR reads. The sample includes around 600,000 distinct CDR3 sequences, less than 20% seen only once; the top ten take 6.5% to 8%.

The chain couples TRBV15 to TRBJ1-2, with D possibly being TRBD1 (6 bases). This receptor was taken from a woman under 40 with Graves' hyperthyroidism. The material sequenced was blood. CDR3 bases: TGTGCCACCAGCAGGTCCCCCGGGGGCGCCTTCTATGGCTACACCTTC. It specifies CATSRSPGGAFYGYTF. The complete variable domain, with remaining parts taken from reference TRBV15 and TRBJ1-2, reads DAMVIQNPRYQVTQFGKPVTLSCSQTLNHNVMYWYQQKSSQAPKLLFHYYDKDFNNEADTPDNFQSRRPNTSFCFLDIRSPGLGDTAMYLCATSRSPGGAFYGYTFGSGTRLTVV.